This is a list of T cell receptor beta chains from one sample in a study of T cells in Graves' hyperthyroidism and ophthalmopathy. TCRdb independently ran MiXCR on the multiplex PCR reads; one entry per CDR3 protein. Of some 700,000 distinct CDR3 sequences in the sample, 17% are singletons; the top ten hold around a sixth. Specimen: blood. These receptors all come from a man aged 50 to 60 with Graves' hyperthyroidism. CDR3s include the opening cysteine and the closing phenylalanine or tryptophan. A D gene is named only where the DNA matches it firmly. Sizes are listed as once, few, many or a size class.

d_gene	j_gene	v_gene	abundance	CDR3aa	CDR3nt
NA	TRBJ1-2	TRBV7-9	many	CASSSLSQGPSYGYTF	TGTGCCAGCAGCTCACTCTCACAGGGTCCAAGCTATGGCTACACCTTC
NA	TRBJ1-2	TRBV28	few	CASSPGGGRYGHTF	TGTGCCAGCAGTCCTGGCGGGGGGCGGTATGGCCACACCTTC
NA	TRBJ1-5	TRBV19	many	CASSIAGSSNQPQHF	TGTGCCAGTAGTATAGCCGGTTCTAGCAATCAGCCCCAGCATTTT
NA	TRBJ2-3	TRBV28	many	CASSLGIGSLTDTQYF	TGTGCCAGCAGTTTGGGTATCGGGAGCCTCACAGATACGCAGTATTTT
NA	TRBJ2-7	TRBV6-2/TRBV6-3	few	CASSYTPLPEQYF	TGTGCCAGCAGTTACACTCCTTTACCCGAGCAGTACTTC
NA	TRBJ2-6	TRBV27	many	CASSLIPSGANVLTF	TGTGCCAGCAGTTTAATCCCCTCTGGGGCCAACGTCCTGACTTTC
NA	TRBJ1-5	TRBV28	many	CASSLDGNQPQHF	TGTGCCAGCAGTTTAGACGGAAATCAGCCCCAGCATTTT
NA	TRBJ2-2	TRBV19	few	CATPIGHYNTGELFF	TGTGCCACCCCTATCGGACACTATAACACCGGGGAGCTGTTTTTT
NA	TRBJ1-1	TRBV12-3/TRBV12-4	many	CASTPAQNTEAFF	TGTGCCAGCACCCCAGCACAGAACACTGAAGCTTTCTTT
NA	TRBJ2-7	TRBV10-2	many	CASSERDGGAYEQYF	TGCGCCAGCAGTGAGCGGGACGGGGGAGCCTACGAGCAGTACTTC